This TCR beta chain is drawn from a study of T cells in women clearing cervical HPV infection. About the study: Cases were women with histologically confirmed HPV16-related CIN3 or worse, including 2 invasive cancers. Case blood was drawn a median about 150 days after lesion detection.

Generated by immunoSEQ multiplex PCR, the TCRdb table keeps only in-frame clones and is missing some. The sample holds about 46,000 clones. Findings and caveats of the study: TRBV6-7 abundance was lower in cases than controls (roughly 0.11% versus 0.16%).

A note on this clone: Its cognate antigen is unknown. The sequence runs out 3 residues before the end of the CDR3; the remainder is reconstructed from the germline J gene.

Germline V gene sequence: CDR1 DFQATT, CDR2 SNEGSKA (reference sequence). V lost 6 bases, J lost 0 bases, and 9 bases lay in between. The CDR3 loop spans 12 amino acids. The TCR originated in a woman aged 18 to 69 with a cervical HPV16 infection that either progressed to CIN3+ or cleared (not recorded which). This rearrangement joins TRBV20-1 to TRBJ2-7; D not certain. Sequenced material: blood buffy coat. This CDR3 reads CSASLSSYEQYF. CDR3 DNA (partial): TGCAGTGCGAGTCTATCCTCCTACGAG.